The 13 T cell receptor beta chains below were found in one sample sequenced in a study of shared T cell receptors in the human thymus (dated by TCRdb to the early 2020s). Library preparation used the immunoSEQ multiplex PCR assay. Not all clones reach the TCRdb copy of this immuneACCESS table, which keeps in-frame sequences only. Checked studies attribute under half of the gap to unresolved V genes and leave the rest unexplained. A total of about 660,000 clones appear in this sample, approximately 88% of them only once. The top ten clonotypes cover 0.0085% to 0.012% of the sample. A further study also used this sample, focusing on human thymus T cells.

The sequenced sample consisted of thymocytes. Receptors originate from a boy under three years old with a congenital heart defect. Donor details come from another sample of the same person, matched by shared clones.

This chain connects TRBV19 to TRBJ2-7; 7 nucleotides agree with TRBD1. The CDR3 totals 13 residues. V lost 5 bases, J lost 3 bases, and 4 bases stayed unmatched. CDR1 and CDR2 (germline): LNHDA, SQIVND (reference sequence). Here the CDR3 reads CASSEQGLYEQYF. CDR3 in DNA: TGTGCCAGTAGTGAACAGGGGCTCTACGAGCAGTACTTC.

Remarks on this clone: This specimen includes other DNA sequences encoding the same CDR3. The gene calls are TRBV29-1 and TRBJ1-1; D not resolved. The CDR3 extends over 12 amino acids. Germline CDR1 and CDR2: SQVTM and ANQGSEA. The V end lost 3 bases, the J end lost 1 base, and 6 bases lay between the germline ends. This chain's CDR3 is CSVERENTEAFF. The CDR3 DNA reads TGCAGCGTTGAGAGGGAGAACACTGAAGCTTTCTTT.

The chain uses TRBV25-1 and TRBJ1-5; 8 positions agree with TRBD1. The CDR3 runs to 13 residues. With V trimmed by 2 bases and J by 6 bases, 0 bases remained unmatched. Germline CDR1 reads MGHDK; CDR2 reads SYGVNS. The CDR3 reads CASSETGGQPQHF. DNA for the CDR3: TGTGCCAGCAGTGAAACAGGGGGTCAGCCCCAGCATTTT.

CDR3 DNA sequence: TGTGCCAGCAGCTTAGTAGCAGGGTCCCTCCCCTACGAGCAGTACTTC. Protein product: CASSLVAGSLPYEQYF. V gene TRBV11-2 combines with J gene TRBJ2-7; D perhaps matches TRBD1 (5 bases). Germline CDR1 reads SGHAT; CDR2 reads FQNNGV. Trimming removed 1 base from V and 2 bases from J, with 15 bases in between. This CDR3 has 16 residues.

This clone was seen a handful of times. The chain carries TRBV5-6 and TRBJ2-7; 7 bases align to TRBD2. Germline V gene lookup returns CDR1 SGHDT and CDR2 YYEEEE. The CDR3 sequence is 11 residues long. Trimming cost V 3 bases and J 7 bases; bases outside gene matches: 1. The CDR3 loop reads CASSWRGEQYF. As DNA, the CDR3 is TGTGCCAGCAGCTGGCGGGGGGAGCAGTACTTC. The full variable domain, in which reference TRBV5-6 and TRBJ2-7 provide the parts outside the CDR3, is DAGVTQSPTHLIKTRGQQVTLRCSPKSGHDTVSWYQQALGQGPQFIFQYYEEEERQRGNFPDRFSGHQFPNYSSELNVNALLLGDSALYLCASSWRGEQYFGPGTRLTVT.

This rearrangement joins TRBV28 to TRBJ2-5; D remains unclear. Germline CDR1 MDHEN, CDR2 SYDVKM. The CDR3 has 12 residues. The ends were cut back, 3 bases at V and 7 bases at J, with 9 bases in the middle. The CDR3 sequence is CASSFPRGTQYF. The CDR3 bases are TGTGCCAGCAGTTTCCCCCGAGGGACCCAGTACTTC.

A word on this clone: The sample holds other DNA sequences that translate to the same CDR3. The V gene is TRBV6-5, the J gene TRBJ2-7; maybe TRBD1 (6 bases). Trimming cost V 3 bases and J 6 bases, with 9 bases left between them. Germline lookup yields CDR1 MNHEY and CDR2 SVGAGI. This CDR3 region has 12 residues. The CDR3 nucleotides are TGTGCCAGCAGTTATCCCAGGGGCGAGCAGTACTTC. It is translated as CASSYPRGEQYF.

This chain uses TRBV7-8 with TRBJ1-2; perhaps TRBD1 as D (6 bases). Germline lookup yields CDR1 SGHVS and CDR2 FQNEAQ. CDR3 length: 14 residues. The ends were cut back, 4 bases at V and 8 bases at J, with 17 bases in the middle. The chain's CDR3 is CASSSYQGKKGYTF. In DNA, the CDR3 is TGTGCCAGCAGCTCCTACCAGGGGAAGAAGGGCTACACCTTC.

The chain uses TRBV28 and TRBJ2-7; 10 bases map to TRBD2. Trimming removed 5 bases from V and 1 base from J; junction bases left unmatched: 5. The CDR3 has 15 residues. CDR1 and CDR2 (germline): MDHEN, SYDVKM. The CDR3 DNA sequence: TGTGCCAGCAGTCCGACTAGCGGGCAATCCTACGAGCAGTACTTC. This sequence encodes CASSPTSGQSYEQYF.

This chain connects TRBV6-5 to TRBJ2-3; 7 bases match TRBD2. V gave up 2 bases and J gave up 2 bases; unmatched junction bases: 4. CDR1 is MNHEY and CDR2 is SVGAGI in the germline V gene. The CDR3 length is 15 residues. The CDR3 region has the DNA TGTGCCAGCAGTTACGAGCGGGACCCCACAGATACGCAGTATTTT. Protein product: CASSYERDPTDTQYF.

In DNA form, the CDR3 reads TGTGCCAGCAGGGATACTAGCTTTCTAAACAATGAGCAGTTCTTC. Its protein is CASRDTSFLNNEQFF. This chain connects TRBV2 to TRBJ2-1; possibly TRBD2 for D (6 bases). The CDR3 totals 15 residues. The V and J ends lost 6 bases and 5 bases respectively, with 17 bases between them. Germline V gives CDR1 SNHLY, CDR2 FYNNEI.

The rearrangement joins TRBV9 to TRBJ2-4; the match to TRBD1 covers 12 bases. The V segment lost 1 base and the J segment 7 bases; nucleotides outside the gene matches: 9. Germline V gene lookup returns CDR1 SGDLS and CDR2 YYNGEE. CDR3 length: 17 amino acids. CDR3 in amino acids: CASSVQGTGGIPNIQYF. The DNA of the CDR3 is TGTGCCAGCAGCGTACAAGGGACAGGGGGCATTCCGAACATTCAGTACTTC.

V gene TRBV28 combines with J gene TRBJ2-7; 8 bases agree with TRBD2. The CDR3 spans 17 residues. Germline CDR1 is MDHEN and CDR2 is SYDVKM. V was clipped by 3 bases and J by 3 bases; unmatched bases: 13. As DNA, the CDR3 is TGTGCCAGCAGTTTCTCGGTTCGGGGGGGGATTGGCTACGAGCAGTACTTC. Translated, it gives CASSFSVRGGIGYEQYF.